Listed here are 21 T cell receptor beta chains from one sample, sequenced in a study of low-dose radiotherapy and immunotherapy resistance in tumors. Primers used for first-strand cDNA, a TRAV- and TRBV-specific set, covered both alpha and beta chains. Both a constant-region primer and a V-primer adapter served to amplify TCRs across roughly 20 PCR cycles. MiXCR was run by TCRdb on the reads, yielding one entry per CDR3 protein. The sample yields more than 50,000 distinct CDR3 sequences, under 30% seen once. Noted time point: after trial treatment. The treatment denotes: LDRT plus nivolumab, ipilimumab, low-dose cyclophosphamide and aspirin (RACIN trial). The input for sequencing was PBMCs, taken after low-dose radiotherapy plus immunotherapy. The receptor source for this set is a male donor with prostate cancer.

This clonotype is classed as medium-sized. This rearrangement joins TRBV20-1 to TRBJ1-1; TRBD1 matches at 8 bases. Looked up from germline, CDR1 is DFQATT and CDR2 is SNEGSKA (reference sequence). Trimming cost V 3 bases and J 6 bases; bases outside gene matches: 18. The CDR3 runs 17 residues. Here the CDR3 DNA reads TGCAGTGCTAGCACGGCAGACAGGGGACGTAAGAATGCTGAAGCTTTCTTT. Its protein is CSASTADRGRKNAEAFF.

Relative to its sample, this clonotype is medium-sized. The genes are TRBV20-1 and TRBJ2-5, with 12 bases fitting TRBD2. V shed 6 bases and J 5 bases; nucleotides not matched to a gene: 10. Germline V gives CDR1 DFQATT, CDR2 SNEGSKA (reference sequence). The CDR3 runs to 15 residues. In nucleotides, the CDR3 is TGCAGTGCAGTAGGGACTAGCGGGTCGAGGGAGACCCAGTACTTC. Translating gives CSAVGTSGSRETQYF.

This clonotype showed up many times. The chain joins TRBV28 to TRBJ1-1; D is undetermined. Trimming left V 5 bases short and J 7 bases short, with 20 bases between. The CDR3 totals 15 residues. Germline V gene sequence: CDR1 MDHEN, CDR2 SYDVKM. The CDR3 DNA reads TGTGCCAGCAGTATCCTTATCGGAGCACTAAATGAAGCTTTCTTT. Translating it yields CASSILIGALNEAFF.

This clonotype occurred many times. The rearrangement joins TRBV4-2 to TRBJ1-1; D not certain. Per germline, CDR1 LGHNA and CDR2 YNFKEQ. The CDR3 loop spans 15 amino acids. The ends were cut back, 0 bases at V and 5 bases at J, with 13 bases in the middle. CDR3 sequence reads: CASSQDPGRRTEAFF. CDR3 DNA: TGTGCCAGCAGCCAAGATCCCGGGAGGAGGACTGAAGCTTTCTTT.

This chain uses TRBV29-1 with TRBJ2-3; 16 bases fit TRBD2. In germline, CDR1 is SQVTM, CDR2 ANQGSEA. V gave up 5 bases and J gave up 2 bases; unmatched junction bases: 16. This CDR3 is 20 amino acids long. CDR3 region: CSVQPTGTSGRARITDTQYF. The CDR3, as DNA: TGCAGCGTTCAACCAACGGGGACTAGCGGGAGGGCCCGTATCACAGATACGCAGTATTTT.

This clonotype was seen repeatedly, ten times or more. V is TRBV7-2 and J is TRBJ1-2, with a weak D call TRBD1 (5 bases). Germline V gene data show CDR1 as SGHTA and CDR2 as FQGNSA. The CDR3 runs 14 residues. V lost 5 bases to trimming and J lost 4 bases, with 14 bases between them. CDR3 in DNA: TGTGCCAGCAGCCAGCGACAGACTACCTATGGCTACACCTTC. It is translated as CASSQRQTTYGYTF.

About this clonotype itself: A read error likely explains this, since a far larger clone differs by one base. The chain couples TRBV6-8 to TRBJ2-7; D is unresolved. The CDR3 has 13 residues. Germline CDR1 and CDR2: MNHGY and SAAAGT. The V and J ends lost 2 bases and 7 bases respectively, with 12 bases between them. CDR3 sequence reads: CASSYGWANEQYF. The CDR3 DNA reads TGTGCCAGCAGTTACGGGTGGGCCAATGAGCAGTACTTC.

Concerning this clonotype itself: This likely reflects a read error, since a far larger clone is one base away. CDR3 sequence: CASSLEAGLNTEAIF. The CDR3 DNA follows: TGTGCCAGCAGCTTGGAGGCAGGGCTGAACACTGAAGCTATCTTT. The V gene is TRBV5-3, the J gene TRBJ1-1, with a possible D match to TRBD1 (5 bases). TRBV5-3 is given ORF status, its function remaining uncertain. This CDR3 is 15 amino acids long.

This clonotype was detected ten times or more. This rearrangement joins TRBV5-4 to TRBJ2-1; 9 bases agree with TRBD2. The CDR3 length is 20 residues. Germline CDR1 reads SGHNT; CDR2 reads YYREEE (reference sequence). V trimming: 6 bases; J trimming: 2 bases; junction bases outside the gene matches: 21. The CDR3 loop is CASKNLGGLAGRHPYNEQFF. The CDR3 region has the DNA TGTGCCAGCAAAAACCTGGGGGGGCTAGCGGGACGTCACCCCTACAATGAGCAGTTCTTC.

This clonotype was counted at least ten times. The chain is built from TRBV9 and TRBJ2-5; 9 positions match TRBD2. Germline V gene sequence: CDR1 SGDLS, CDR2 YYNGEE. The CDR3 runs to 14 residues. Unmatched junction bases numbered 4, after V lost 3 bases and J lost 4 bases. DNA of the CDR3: TGTGCCAGCAGCGCCCCTAGCGGGACAGAGACCCAGTACTTC. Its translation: CASSAPSGTETQYF.

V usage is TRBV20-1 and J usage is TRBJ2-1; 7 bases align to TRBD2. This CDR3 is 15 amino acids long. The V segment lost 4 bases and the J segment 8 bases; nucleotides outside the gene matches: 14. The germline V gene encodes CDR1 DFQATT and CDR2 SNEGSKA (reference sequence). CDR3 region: CSATSPGGSTHEQFF. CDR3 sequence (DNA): TGCAGTGCTACCTCGCCGGGCGGGAGCACCCATGAGCAGTTCTTC.

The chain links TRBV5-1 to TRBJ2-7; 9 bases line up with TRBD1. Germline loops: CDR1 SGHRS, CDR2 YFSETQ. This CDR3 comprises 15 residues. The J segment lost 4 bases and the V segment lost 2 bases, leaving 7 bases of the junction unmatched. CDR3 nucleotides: TGCGCCAGCAGCTTTGGGGGGACAGGGATGTACGAGCAGTACTTC. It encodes CASSFGGTGMYEQYF.

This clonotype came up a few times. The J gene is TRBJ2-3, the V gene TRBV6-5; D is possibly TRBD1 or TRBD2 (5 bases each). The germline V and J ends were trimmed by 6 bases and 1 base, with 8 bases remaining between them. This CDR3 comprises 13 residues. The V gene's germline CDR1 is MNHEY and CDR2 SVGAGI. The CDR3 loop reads CASRRDGTDTQYF. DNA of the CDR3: TGTGCCAGCAGAAGGGACGGCACAGATACGCAGTATTTT.

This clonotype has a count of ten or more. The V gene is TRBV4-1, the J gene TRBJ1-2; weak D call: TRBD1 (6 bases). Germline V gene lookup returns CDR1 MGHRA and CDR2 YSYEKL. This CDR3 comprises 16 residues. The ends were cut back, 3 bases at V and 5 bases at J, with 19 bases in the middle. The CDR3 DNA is TGCGCCAGCAGCCAGATGCGGGGGCGAGAACTTTATGGCTACACCTTC. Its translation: CASSQMRGRELYGYTF.

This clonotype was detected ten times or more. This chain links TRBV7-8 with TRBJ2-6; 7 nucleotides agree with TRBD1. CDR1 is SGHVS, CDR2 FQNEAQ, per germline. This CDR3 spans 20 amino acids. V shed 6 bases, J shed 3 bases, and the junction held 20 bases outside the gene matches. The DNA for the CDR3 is TGTGCCAGCAGTTTCCGCCCCCAAACAGGGGTAGCTGGTGGGGCCAACGTCCTGACTTTC. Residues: CASSFRPQTGVAGGANVLTF.

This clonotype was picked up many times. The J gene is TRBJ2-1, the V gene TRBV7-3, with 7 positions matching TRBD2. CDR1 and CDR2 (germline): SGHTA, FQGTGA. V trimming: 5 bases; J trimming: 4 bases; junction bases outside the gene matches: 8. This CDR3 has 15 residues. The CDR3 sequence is CASSHDGTTYNEQFF. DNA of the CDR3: TGTGCCAGCAGCCACGACGGGACTACATACAATGAGCAGTTCTTC. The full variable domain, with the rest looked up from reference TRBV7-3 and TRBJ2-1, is GAGVSQTPSNKVTEKGKYVELRCDPISGHTALYWYRQSLGQGPEFLIYFQGTGAADDSGLPNDRFFAVRPEGSVSTLKIQRTERGDSAVYLCASSHDGTTYNEQFFGPGTRLTVL.

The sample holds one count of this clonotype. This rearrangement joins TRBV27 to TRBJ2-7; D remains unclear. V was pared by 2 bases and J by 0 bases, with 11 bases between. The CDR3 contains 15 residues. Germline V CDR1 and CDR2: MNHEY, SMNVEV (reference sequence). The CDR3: CASSLQLGRSYEQYF. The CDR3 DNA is TGTGCCAGCAGTTTACAGCTCGGACGCTCCTACGAGCAGTACTTC.

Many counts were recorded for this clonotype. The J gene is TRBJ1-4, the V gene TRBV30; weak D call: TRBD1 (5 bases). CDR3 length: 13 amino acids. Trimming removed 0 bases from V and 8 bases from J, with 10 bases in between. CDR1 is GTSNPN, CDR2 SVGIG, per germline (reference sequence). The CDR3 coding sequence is TGTGCCTGGAGTGTCCAGCAGGGCGAAAAACTGTTTTTT. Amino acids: CAWSVQQGEKLFF.

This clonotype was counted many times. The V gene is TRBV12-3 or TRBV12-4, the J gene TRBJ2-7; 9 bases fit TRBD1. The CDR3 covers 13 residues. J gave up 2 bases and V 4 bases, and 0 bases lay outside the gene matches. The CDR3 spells CASSWTGAYEQYF. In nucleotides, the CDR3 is TGTGCCAGCAGTTGGACAGGGGCCTACGAGCAGTACTTC.

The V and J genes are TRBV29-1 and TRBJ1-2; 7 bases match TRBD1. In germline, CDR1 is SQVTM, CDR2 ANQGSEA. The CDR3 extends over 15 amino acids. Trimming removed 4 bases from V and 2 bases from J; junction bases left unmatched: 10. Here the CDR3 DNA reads TGCAGCGTTGTGGGGACCCGGGACAGCAACTATGGCTACACCTTC. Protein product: CSVVGTRDSNYGYTF.

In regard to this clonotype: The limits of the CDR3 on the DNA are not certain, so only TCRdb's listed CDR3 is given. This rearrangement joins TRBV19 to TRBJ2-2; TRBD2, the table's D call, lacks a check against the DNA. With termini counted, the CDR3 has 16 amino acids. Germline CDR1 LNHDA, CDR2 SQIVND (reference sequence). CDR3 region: CASKGLARNTPGSCFF.